This TCR beta chain was sequenced for a study of blood T cell repertoires in COVID-19. About the research overall: The samples span acute and convalescent COVID-19 from the United States, Italy and Spain. T cells, B-cell-depleted T cells, or PBMCs provided the cDNA or gDNA that served as material.

Measured with immunoSEQ multiplex PCR; TCRdb has only the in-frame clones, and not every one. Among about 180,000 clones listed, about 80% were seen once. Trimming left V 1 base short and J 2 bases short, with 10 bases between. The CDR3 totals 15 residues. In germline, CDR1 is LGHNA, CDR2 YNFKEQ. The sample holds one count of this clone. Additional DNA sequences in this sample encode the identical CDR3. The V gene is TRBV4-2, the J gene TRBJ2-3; weak D call: TRBD1 (6 bases). Sample: peripheral blood. This TCR came from a woman between 65 and 79 years old with acute or convalescent COVID-19. Here the CDR3 reads CASSQVDSDTDTQYF. The CDR3 DNA sequence: TGTGCCAGCAGCCAAGTGGACAGCGACACAGATACGCAGTATTTT.